The rows below give T cell receptor beta chains drawn from one sample of a study of blood T cell repertoires in COVID-19. Here immunoSEQ multiplex PCR was the method, and the copy in TCRdb shows in-frame clones only, minus some. This sample has approximately 210,000 clones, with 65% to 90% found just once. The sequenced sample consisted of PBMCs or T cells enriched from blood (not recorded which). These receptors originate from a woman in her fifties or sixties with acute COVID-19. CDR3s include the opening cysteine and the closing phenylalanine or tryptophan. A D gene is named only where the DNA matches it firmly. Size tells how often a clone was seen (once, few, many) or the class of an expanded clone, and some rows leave it out.

-	TRBV12-3/TRBV12-4	-	TRBJ1-2	CASKPWSLYGYTF	TGTGCCAGCAAGCCCTGGAGTCTCTATGGCTACACCTTC
-	TRBV19	-	TRBJ2-6	CASSIGQGFSGANVLTF	TGTGCCAGTAGTATAGGGCAGGGATTCTCTGGGGCCAACGTCCTGACTTTC
-	TRBV6-4	TRBD2	TRBJ2-1	CASSDLSRLAGADNEQFF	TGTGCCAGCAGTGACTTGTCAAGACTAGCGGGAGCGGACAATGAGCAGTTCTTC
-	TRBV11-1	TRBD2	TRBJ2-7	CASSWTSGSSYEQYF	TGTGCCAGCAGCTGGACTAGCGGGAGCTCCTACGAGCAGTACTTC
once	TRBV6-5	TRBD2	TRBJ2-1	CASSYGRGLAGDEQFF	TGTGCCAGCAGTTATGGGAGAGGACTAGCGGGAGATGAGCAGTTCTTC
-	TRBV13	-	TRBJ1-1	CASSLLGNGKFGNTEAFF	TGTGCCAGCAGCCTCCTGGGTAACGGGAAATTTGGGAACACTGAAGCTTTCTTT
few	TRBV12-3/TRBV12-4	-	TRBJ2-1	CASFQRGSNEQFF	TGTGCCAGCTTCCAAAGGGGAAGCAATGAGCAGTTCTTC
-	TRBV7-9	TRBD2	TRBJ2-5	CASSSVVAGGQGETQYF	TGTGCCAGCAGCTCTGTGGTAGCGGGGGGGCAGGGAGAGACCCAGTACTTC
-	TRBV7-2	-	TRBJ2-1	CASSLGSNYNEQFF	TGTGCCAGCAGCTTAGGTAGTAACTACAATGAGCAGTTCTTC
-	TRBV11-2	TRBD2	TRBJ2-5	CASTIGRGEQETQYF	TGTGCCAGCACAATCGGGCGGGGGGAACAAGAGACCCAGTACTTC
-	TRBV27	-	TRBJ1-5	CASSLHRSNQPQHF	TGTGCCAGCAGTCTCCACAGGAGCAATCAGCCCCAGCATTTT
-	TRBV7-9	-	TRBJ1-4	CASSHDRDEKLFF	TGTGCCAGCAGCCACGACAGAGATGAAAAACTGTTTTTT
-	TRBV18	-	TRBJ2-3	CASSPPRGSSTDTQYF	TGTGCCAGCTCGCCTCCCCGGGGGTCTAGCACAGATACGCAGTATTTT
-	TRBV30	-	TRBJ1-4	CAWGGEGDEKLFF	TGTGCCTGGGGGGGTGAAGGGGATGAAAAACTGTTTTTT
-	TRBV29-1	-	TRBJ2-7	CSVEENERSGQYF	TGCAGCGTTGAAGAAAACGAGCGTTCGGGACAGTACTTC
-	TRBV6-2/TRBV6-3	-	TRBJ2-3	CASSYFQQVTDTQYF	TGTGCCAGCAGTTACTTCCAACAGGTCACAGATACGCAGTATTTT
-	TRBV6-2/TRBV6-3	-	TRBJ2-5	CASSYSIFQATQETQYF	TGTGCCAGCAGTTACTCGATTTTTCAGGCAACCCAAGAGACCCAGTACTTC
-	TRBV9	-	TRBJ2-1	CASSPSPFWANEQFF	TGTGCCAGCAGCCCGTCTCCCTTTTGGGCCAATGAGCAGTTCTTC
-	TRBV9	-	TRBJ2-7	CASSPGDFSYEQYF	TGTGCCAGCAGCCCAGGGGATTTCTCCTACGAGCAGTACTTC
-	TRBV29-1	-	TRBJ1-5	CSVGDRNNQPQHF	TGCAGCGTCGGCGACAGAAACAATCAGCCCCAGCATTTT
few	TRBV27	-	TRBJ2-5	CASRSQGNGETQYF	TGTGCCAGCAGATCGCAGGGGAACGGGGAGACCCAGTACTTC
-	TRBV6-6	-	TRBJ1-2	CASTAIGQQNNYGYTF	TGTGCCAGCACCGCCATTGGACAGCAAAATAACTATGGCTACACCTTC
-	TRBV28	-	TRBJ2-2	CASSFVVLPGRELFF	TGTGCCAGCAGTTTTGTGGTACTACCCGGAAGGGAGCTGTTTTTT
-	TRBV6-2/TRBV6-3	TRBD2	TRBJ2-2	CASSYAGGLIGELFF	TGTGCCAGCAGTTACGCGGGGGGGCTGATCGGGGAGCTGTTTTTT
-	TRBV6-6	-	TRBJ2-4	CASSYSGALAYLQYF	TGTGCCAGCAGTTACTCAGGAGCCCTCGCTTATCTACAGTACTTC
once	TRBV11-3	-	TRBJ2-3	CASSLGGGGTDTQYF	TGTGCCAGCAGCTTAGGAGGGGGGGGTACAGATACGCAGTATTTT
-	TRBV28	TRBD1	TRBJ1-1	CASSLWAGGENTEAFF	TGTGCCAGCAGTTTATGGGCAGGGGGCGAGAACACTGAAGCTTTCTTT
-	TRBV6-6	TRBD1	TRBJ2-7	CASSPQRPKAGQGIHEQYF	TGTGCCAGCAGTCCTCAACGGCCAAAGGCGGGACAGGGAATCCACGAGCAGTACTTC
-	TRBV7-9	-	TRBJ2-2	CASIPGGGHTGELFF	TGTGCCAGCATTCCCGGCGGGGGCCACACCGGGGAGCTGTTTTTT
-	TRBV5-8	-	TRBJ2-7	CASSLDGGPPSYEQYF	TGTGCCAGCAGCTTGGACGGGGGGCCGCCCTCCTACGAGCAGTACTTC
once	TRBV10-3	-	TRBJ2-3	CAISDWTGREANTQYF	TGTGCCATCAGTGACTGGACAGGGAGGGAAGCTAATACGCAGTATTTT
few	TRBV7-8	TRBD1	TRBJ1-2	CASSERTGYGYTF	TGTGCCAGCAGCGAACGGACAGGCTATGGCTACACCTTC
few	TRBV10-3	-	TRBJ1-2	CAIRATGHYGYTF	TGTGCCATCAGAGCTACAGGGCACTATGGCTACACCTTC
-	TRBV7-3	-	TRBJ2-2	CASSAWSEGGELFF	TGTGCCAGCAGCGCCTGGTCCGAGGGCGGGGAGCTGTTTTTT
-	TRBV5-1	TRBD1	TRBJ1-1	CASSRSLRQGTNTEAFF	TGCGCCAGCAGCCGCTCCCTCCGACAGGGCACGAACACTGAAGCTTTCTTT
-	TRBV10-3	-	TRBJ2-3	CAISEGGSTDTQYF	TGTGCCATCAGTGAGGGGGGCAGCACAGATACGCAGTATTTT
-	TRBV2	TRBD1	TRBJ2-5	CASKLSGGVETQYF	TGTGCCAGCAAACTGTCAGGGGGTGTAGAGACCCAGTACTTC
once	TRBV11-2	TRBD1	TRBJ2-5	CASTPGQGVTQYF	TGTGCCAGCACCCCGGGCCAGGGGGTAACCCAGTACTTC
once	TRBV6-2/TRBV6-3	TRBD1	TRBJ2-1	CASSSLVTGGAREQFF	TGTGCCAGCAGTTCCCTTGTGACAGGGGGCGCACGTGAGCAGTTCTTC
-	TRBV5-1	-	TRBJ2-3	CASSGTTGSDTQYF	TGCGCCAGCAGCGGAACCACAGGGTCAGATACGCAGTATTTT
few	TRBV28	TRBD1	TRBJ2-6	CASSRGDSYSGANVLTF	TGTGCCAGCAGTAGAGGGGACAGCTACTCTGGGGCCAACGTCCTGACTTTC
-	TRBV28	TRBD1	TRBJ1-6	CASFLSGRDRGSPLHF	TGTGCCAGCTTTTTATCCGGCCGGGACAGGGGTTCACCCCTCCACTTT
once	TRBV30	TRBD1	TRBJ1-4	CAWSAQGAGEKLFF	TGTGCCTGGAGTGCTCAGGGGGCAGGGGAAAAACTGTTTTTT